What follows are 21 T cell receptor beta chains derived from one specimen sequenced in a study of graft-versus-host responses after intestinal transplantation. Assay used: immunoSEQ multiplex PCR; TCRdb lists only in-frame clones, some missing. Seen here are just over 85,000 clones, about nine tenths observed once, and the top ten hold roughly 0.37%. The antigens these receptors bind are not known. The sample in question was unstimulated CD8+ T cells sorted from spleen or lymph node cells, obtained before transplant. The receptors here all came from a human donor who was the organ donor for an intestinal transplant.

The chain employs TRBV11-2 and TRBJ1-2; 9 nucleotides match TRBD1. The CDR3 contains 14 residues. From germline, CDR1 is SGHAT and CDR2 FQNNGV. The junction had 9 bases not matched to a gene; V was cut back by 5 bases and J by 8 bases. In nucleotides, the CDR3 is TGTGCCAGCAGCACCTCGACAGGGGGATCGGGCTACACCTTC. It is translated as CASSTSTGGSGYTF.

The chain carries TRBV6-5 and TRBJ1-2; 7 bases are shared with TRBD1. The CDR3 is 13 amino acids. Germline trimming cut 2 bases from V and 11 bases from J; bases unmatched to any gene: 8. Germline V gene data show CDR1 as MNHEY and CDR2 as SVGAGI. For the CDR3, the DNA is TGTGCCAGCAGTTACGAGGGGGCCGTCTGGTACACCTTC. This translates into CASSYEGAVWYTF.

This sequence joins TRBV7-6 and TRBJ2-1; a weak D match, TRBD2 (7 bases). There are 15 residues in the CDR3. Trimming left V 5 bases short and J 4 bases short, with 15 bases between. The V gene's germline CDR1 is SGHVS and CDR2 FNYEAQ. The DNA of the CDR3 is TGTGCCAGCAGCCCGTACGGGGGGCTTTACAATGAGCAGTTCTTC. It codes for CASSPYGGLYNEQFF.

The CDR3 reads CASRGLGAYSNQPQHF. CDR3 sequence (DNA): TGTGCCAGCAGGGGCCTAGGGGCCTATAGCAATCAGCCCCAGCATTTT. The chain is built from TRBV2 and TRBJ1-5; possible D gene TRBD1, 5 bases. The CDR3 is made up of 16 amino acids. The ends were cut back, 6 bases at V and 0 bases at J, with 15 bases in the middle. Germline V gene data show CDR1 as SNHLY and CDR2 as FYNNEI. The full variable domain, completed using reference TRBV2 and TRBJ1-5, is EPEVTQTPSHQVTQMGQEVILRCVPISNHLYFYWYRQILGQKVEFLVSFYNNEISEKSEIFDDQFSVERPDGSNFTLKIRSTKLEDSAMYFCASRGLGAYSNQPQHFGDGTRLSIL.

This sequence joins TRBV18 and TRBJ1-5, with D possibly TRBD1 on 5 matching bases. The V gene lost 4 bases and the J gene lost 0 bases, with 7 bases spanning the gap. Germline V gene sequence: CDR1 KGHSH, CDR2 LQKENI. The CDR3 totals 14 residues. The CDR3 here is CASSRGDSNQPQHF. CDR3 nucleotides: TGTGCCAGCTCACGGGGGGATAGCAATCAGCCCCAGCATTTT.

The chain links TRBV7-9 to TRBJ1-1; TRBD1 agrees at 8 bases. The CDR3 has 15 amino acids. Germline V CDR1 and CDR2: SEHNR, FQNEAQ (reference sequence). J lost 5 bases, V lost 5 bases, and 10 bases had no gene match. The CDR3 spells CASSPPDRAVTEAFF. The CDR3 bases are TGTGCCAGCAGCCCGCCGGACAGGGCGGTGACTGAAGCTTTCTTT.

This rearrangement joins TRBV5-8 to TRBJ2-7; possible D gene TRBD1, 6 bases. V shed 4 bases and J shed 1 base, with 12 bases lying between them. CDR1 SGHTS and CDR2 YDEGEE come from the germline V gene. The CDR3 contains 14 residues. The CDR3 is CASSQGFSSYEQYF. The DNA of the CDR3 is TGTGCCAGCAGCCAGGGGTTTTCTTCCTACGAGCAGTACTTC.

V gene TRBV4-3 combines with J gene TRBJ2-2; D gene uncertain. CDR1 is LGHNA, CDR2 YSLEER, per germline. The CDR3 sequence is 18 residues long. The V gene lost 1 base and the J gene lost 1 base, with 16 bases spanning the gap. The CDR3 here is CASSQVILLKRNTGELFF. CDR3 nucleotide sequence: TGCGCCAGCAGCCAAGTAATCCTACTTAAAAGGAACACCGGGGAGCTGTTTTTT.

The gene calls are TRBV9 and TRBJ2-5; D is possibly TRBD1 (6 bases). The V and J ends lost 3 bases and 2 bases respectively, with 17 bases between them. There are 16 residues in the CDR3. The germline V gene has CDR1 SGDLS and CDR2 YYNGEE. CDR3 nucleotides: TGTGCCAGCAGCGAACAGGGTGGGCAAGGTCAAGAGACCCAGTACTTC. Its protein is CASSEQGGQGQETQYF.

CDR3 residues: CASSFFPSGGRSSYEQYF. The CDR3 coding sequence is TGTGCCAGCAGCTTTTTCCCTAGCGGGGGGAGGAGCTCCTACGAGCAGTACTTC. V is TRBV13 and J is TRBJ2-7, with 11 bases lining up with TRBD2. V lost 3 bases and J lost 0; bases outside the gene matches: 10. CDR1 is PRHDT, CDR2 FYEKMQ, per germline (reference sequence). CDR3 size: 18 residues. Based on the CDR3 plus reference TRBV13 and TRBJ2-7, the full variable domain is AAGVIQSPRHLIKEKRETATLKCYPIPRHDTVYWYQQGPGQDPQFLISFYEKMQSDKGSIPDRFSAQQFSDYHSELNMSSLELGDSALYFCASSFFPSGGRSSYEQYFGPGTRLTVT.

This clone came up a few times. The chain links TRBV5-1 to TRBJ2-7, with TRBD1 matching 8 bases. Germline CDR1 SGHRS, CDR2 YFSETQ. V lost 0 bases and J lost 3; bases outside the gene matches: 8. The CDR3 spans 16 residues. The CDR3 sequence is CASSLGQGAERYEQYF. The CDR3 nucleotides are TGCGCCAGCAGCTTGGGTCAGGGGGCTGAGCGCTACGAGCAGTACTTC. The full variable domain, completed using reference TRBV5-1 and TRBJ2-7, is KAGVTQTPRYLIKTRGQQVTLSCSPISGHRSVSWYQQTPGQGLQFLFEYFSETQRNKGNFPGRFSGRQFSNSRSEMNVSTLELGDSALYLCASSLGQGAERYEQYFGPGTRLTVT.

The chain uses TRBV10-2 and TRBJ2-5, with D possibly being TRBD1 (6 bases). This CDR3 has 15 residues. V lost 2 bases and J lost 3, with 13 bases in between. Germline V lookup: CDR1 WSHSY, CDR2 SAAADI. CDR3 residues: CASSELMGAEETQYF. The CDR3 DNA sequence: TGCGCCAGCAGTGAGCTCATGGGGGCCGAAGAGACCCAGTACTTC.

The chain is built from TRBV9 and TRBJ2-2; 7 bases fit TRBD1. Unmatched junction bases numbered 5, after V lost 0 bases and J lost 0 bases. The length of the CDR3 is 17 residues. The germline CDR1 and CDR2 sequences are SGDLS and YYNGEE. CDR3 region: CASSVGGGGPNTGELFF. The CDR3 DNA reads as TGTGCCAGCAGCGTAGGAGGGGGCGGGCCGAACACCGGGGAGCTGTTTTTT. Full variable domain (outside the CDR3, taken from reference TRBV9 and TRBJ2-2): DSGVTQTPKHLITATGQRVTLRCSPRSGDLSVYWYQQSLDQGLQFLIQYYNGEERAKGNILERFSAQQFPDLHSELNLSSLELGDSALYFCASSVGGGGPNTGELFFGEGSRLTVL.

The gene calls are TRBV5-1 and TRBJ2-5; TRBD1 agrees at 8 bases. The J call may be wrong; the DNA end is better matched by TRBJ2-7. CDR1 and CDR2 (germline): SGHRS, YFSETQ. This CDR3 is built from 17 residues. CDR3 amino acids: CASSFLSNSGGWYEQYF. In nucleotides, the CDR3 is TGCGCCAGCAGCTTCTTATCGAATTCAGGGGGCTGGTACGAGCAGTACTTC.

The chain links TRBV5-6 to TRBJ1-1; no definite D call. V dropped 4 bases and J dropped 0 bases, with 7 bases sitting between them. The germline V gene has CDR1 SGHDT and CDR2 YYEEEE. The CDR3 extends over 13 amino acids. CDR3 region: CASSDTLNTEAFF. The CDR3 DNA sequence: TGTGCCAGCAGCGACACATTGAACACTGAAGCTTTCTTT.

The chain links TRBV29-1 to TRBJ1-1; D gene unclear. Germline-derived CDR1 and CDR2 are SQVTM and ANQGSEA. This CDR3 spans 10 amino acids. With 3 bases removed from V and 11 bases from J, the gap between germline ends came to 10 bases. CDR3 DNA: TGCAGCGTTGAGGCCCCGCAGGCTTTCTTT. Residues: CSVEAPQAFF.

V gene TRBV23-1 combines with J gene TRBJ1-1; a weak D match, TRBD1 (5 bases). TRBV23-1 is reported as an ORF; its role is uncertain. There are 15 residues in the CDR3. V shed 3 bases and J shed 0 bases, with 11 bases lying between them. CDR3 loop: CASSHRVYMNTEAFF. The CDR3 DNA reads TGCGCCAGCAGTCACAGGGTCTACATGAACACTGAAGCTTTCTTT.

The chain joins TRBV11-2 to TRBJ2-6, with a possible D match to TRBD2 (6 bases). Per germline, CDR1 SGHAT and CDR2 FQNNGV. The V gene lost 1 base and the J gene lost 0 bases, with 16 bases spanning the gap. The CDR3 is made up of 19 amino acids. As DNA, the CDR3 is TGTGCCAGCAGCTTAGCGCGGGACTTTCTAATCTCTGGGGCCAACGTCCTGACTTTC. This codes for CASSLARDFLISGANVLTF.

This sequence joins TRBV12-1 and TRBJ2-7; the DNA was not compared with TRBD2, the D call given in the table. TRBV12-1 is classified as a pseudogene. CDR3 length: 16 residues. This CDR3 reads CASNRGMAGSSYEQYF. Written as DNA, the CDR3 is TGTGCCAGCAACCGGGGAATGGCGGGTAGCTCCTACGAGCAGTACTTC.

The count of this clone is one. The chain carries TRBV6-4 and TRBJ2-2, with TRBD2 matching 9 bases. J gave up 3 bases and V 7 bases, and 6 bases lay outside the gene matches. Germline CDR1 reads MRHNA; CDR2 reads SNTAGT. The CDR3 runs to 15 residues. This CDR3 reads CASTATSGYTGELFF. The CDR3 nucleotides read TGTGCCAGCACCGCGACTAGCGGCTACACCGGGGAGCTGTTTTTT.

The chain joins TRBV29-1 to TRBJ1-1, with 8 bases that match TRBD1. Trimming cost V 1 base and J 6 bases; bases outside gene matches: 4. In germline, CDR1 is SQVTM, CDR2 ANQGSEA. This CDR3 is 13 amino acids long. As DNA, the CDR3 is TGCAGCGTTGAAGGTAGGACAGGGCCTGAAGCTTTCTTT. Protein product: CSVEGRTGPEAFF.